This TCR beta chain was captured by sequencing in a study of long-term antiretroviral therapy in people with HIV. A v3.0 immunoSEQ assay was performed at survey level. This table comes from immunoSEQ multiplex PCR, and its TCRdb copy is limited to in-frame clones, with some not included. The table includes approximately 20,000 clones, around three quarters detected once. General study points: Clones expanded before ART dominated the repertoire at all time points. In the period from the mid-2000s to the late 2010s, blood was collected, possibly under older ART regimens.

In regard to this clone: What it binds is unknown.

There are 12 residues in the CDR3. Trimming shortened V by 5 bases and J by 8 bases, and 9 bases separated the two germline ends. CDR1 is WNHNN and CDR2 is SYGVQD in the germline V gene (reference sequence). No donor had fewer than one pre-ART PBMC sample or fewer than two post-ART PBMC samples. Participants who had HIV were, without exception, treated in the United States. The origin of this receptor is a woman aged 40 to 50 with HIV. The rearrangement uses TRBV10-1 and TRBJ2-2, with a tentative D call TRBD1 (6 bases). Sequenced material: unsorted PBMCs, taken 4.1 years after starting antiretroviral therapy. The CDR3 is CASSTGSGELFF. Written as DNA, the CDR3 is TGCGCCAGCAGTACAGGGTCGGGGGAGCTGTTTTTT.